This T cell receptor beta chain was captured in a study of molecular identifiers for immune sequencing clone quantification. Study overall: The replicate experiment used RNA from roughly 20,000 or 100,000 naive CD8 cells. This RNA was split into five aliquots, and four of them were sequenced.

Overall study results and limits: Clones that exceeded 20 RNA copies held over 97% of effector molecules, yet under 1% in naive cells.

Points on this clonotype: Its antigen is undetermined.

Libraries for naive CD8 T cells, which were made from 20,000 to 1,000,000 sorted cells, drew on 10%, 30% or 50% of the RNA. MiXCR, run by TCRdb on the PCR reads, gives a single entry per CDR3 protein. Here the sample spans some 320,000 distinct CDR3 sequences, over 20% being singletons. V was shortened by 5 bases and J by 10 bases, with 11 bases between the two germline ends. Germline V gene data show CDR1 as SQVTM and CDR2 as ANQGSEA. The CDR3 is 10 amino acids. J is TRBJ1-1 and V is TRBV29-1; no definite D call. The clonotype originates from a human donor in good health. Some libraries in this study had Jurkat cell RNA spiked in. The sample taken for sequencing was naive CD8+ T cells from blood, with Jurkat cell RNA spiked in. Subset denoted: FACS-sorted CD8+CD4-CCR7+CD45RA+ naive T cells. The CDR3: CSVIARAAFF. The CDR3 DNA follows: TGCAGCGTTATCGCGCGCGCAGCTTTCTTT.